Given below is one T cell receptor (beta chain) in context. Antigen specificity is unknown. The record originates from a study of T cell responses to AZD1222 COVID-19 vaccine. V trimming: 5 bases; J trimming: 9 bases; junction bases outside the gene matches: 5. The CDR3 is 13 amino acids. Looked up from germline, CDR1 is MNHEY and CDR2 is SVGEGT. Study-wide points: No repertoire was sampled before or during the peak T cell response, only after it. Among vaccine-associated CD4 TCRs, coverage spanned spike, with dominance at 160-218 and 743-854. White British ancestry dominated among donors, who included more females, and clonal diversity was possibly underestimated. Spike-specific TCRs gained breadth and depth after people received two AZD1222 doses.

Generated by immunoSEQ multiplex PCR, the TCRdb table keeps only in-frame clones and is missing some. Of 150,000 or so clones listed, about 88% are singletons. Source: peripheral blood, taken on day 0 of AZD1222 vaccination. J is TRBJ1-5 and V is TRBV6-2 or TRBV6-3, with TRBD1 identical over 9 bases. This clonotype was obtained from an adult in good health. The CDR3 is CASSTTGGRPQHF. CDR3 nucleotide sequence: TGTGCCAGCAGTACTACAGGGGGCAGGCCCCAGCATTTT.